The 12 T cell receptor beta chains listed next were all sequenced from one sample in a study of blood T cell repertoires in COVID-19. Libraries were prepared by immunoSEQ multiplex PCR; TCRdb keeps only in-frame clonotypes and omits some of them. The table has 250,000 to 300,000 clones, 75% to 90% seen once; the top ten hold around 2%. Input material: peripheral blood. The receptors come from a man aged 50-60 years with acute or convalescent COVID-19.

Only a few counts were recorded for this clone. V usage is TRBV30 and J usage is TRBJ2-5; tentative D call: TRBD2 (6 bases). CDR3 length equals 15 residues. The ends were cut back, 1 base at V and 13 bases at J, with 25 bases in the middle. The germline gives CDR1 GTSNPN, CDR2 SVGIG (reference sequence). CDR3 DNA sequence: TGTGCCTGGAGTGCACCTCGACGGGGGTACGGGATCTTGTACTTC. Its protein is CAWSAPRRGYGILYF. Supplemented by reference TRBV30 and TRBJ2-5, the full variable domain reads SQTIHQWPATLVQPVGSPLSLECTVEGTSNPNLYWYRQAAGRGLQLLFYSVGIGQISSEVPQNLSASRPQDRQFILSSKKLLLSDSGFYLCAWSAPRRGYGILYFGPGTRLLVL.

The chain joins TRBV5-4 to TRBJ2-4; no firm D call. Germline CDR1 SGHNT, CDR2 YYREEE (reference sequence). There are 13 residues in the CDR3. Trimming shortened V by 0 bases and J by 7 bases, and 8 bases separated the two germline ends. The CDR3 sequence is CASSLAGQNIQYF. As DNA, the CDR3 is TGTGCCAGCAGCTTGGCAGGTCAGAACATTCAGTACTTC. The variable domain in full, completed from reference TRBV5-4 and TRBJ2-4, reads ETGVTQSPTHLIKTRGQQVTLRCSSQSGHNTVSWYQQALGQGPQFIFQYYREEENGRGNFPPRFSGLQFPNYSSELNVNALELDDSALYLCASSLAGQNIQYFGAGTRLSVL.

The chain links TRBV30 to TRBJ2-5; no clear D gene. V lost 0 bases, J lost 5 bases, and 10 bases lay in between. Germline lookup yields CDR1 GTSNPN and CDR2 SVGIG (reference sequence). This CDR3 comprises 13 residues. The CDR3 DNA reads TGTGCCTGGAGTGTGGGTGGGCTGGAGACCCAGTACTTC. The encoded protein is CAWSVGGLETQYF.

The genes are TRBV29-1 and TRBJ1-2, with D uncertain. The germline V gene encodes CDR1 SQVTM and CDR2 ANQGSEA. The V gene lost 4 bases and the J gene lost 4 bases, with 19 bases spanning the gap. This CDR3 region has 15 residues. The CDR3 DNA reads TGCAGCGTTGCCCTCGCAGGAGGGAGGGCCTATGGCTACACCTTC. Its protein product is CSVALAGGRAYGYTF.

V is TRBV10-2 and J is TRBJ1-1, with a possible D match to TRBD1 (5 bases). Per germline, CDR1 WSHSY and CDR2 SAAADI. The V gene lost 5 bases and the J gene lost 5 bases, with 12 bases spanning the gap. The CDR3 has 13 amino acids. CDR3 loop: CASSQVGATEAFF. CDR3 nucleotides: TGCGCCAGCAGTCAAGTAGGGGCGACTGAAGCTTTCTTT.

This chain links TRBV4-2 with TRBJ1-4; no definite D call. From germline, CDR1 is LGHNA and CDR2 YNFKEQ. The CDR3 is made up of 21 amino acids. The V gene lost 1 base and the J gene lost 4 bases, with 28 bases spanning the gap. CDR3 residues: CASSQVNPGWRDRGLNEKLFF. CDR3 DNA: TGTGCCAGCAGCCAAGTTAATCCTGGGTGGAGGGATAGAGGCCTTAATGAAAAACTGTTTTTT.

A few counts support this clone. The genes are TRBV2 and TRBJ2-2; possible D gene TRBD1, 7 bases. The V end was cut by 3 bases, the J end by 6 bases, with 11 bases between. The CDR3 runs 14 residues. CDR1 SNHLY and CDR2 FYNNEI come from the germline V gene. In DNA form, the CDR3 reads TGTGCCAGCAGTGACCAGGGGGGCGCCGGGGAGCTGTTTTTT. It specifies CASSDQGGAGELFF. Based on the CDR3 plus reference TRBV2 and TRBJ2-2, the full variable domain is EPEVTQTPSHQVTQMGQEVILRCVPISNHLYFYWYRQILGQKVEFLVSFYNNEISEKSEIFDDQFSVERPDGSNFTLKIRSTKLEDSAMYFCASSDQGGAGELFFGEGSRLTVL.

J is TRBJ1-1 and V is TRBV2; D unclear. The V end lost 3 bases, the J end lost 7 bases, and 9 bases lay between the germline ends. The CDR3 extends over 12 amino acids. Per the germline V gene, CDR1 is SNHLY and CDR2 is FYNNEI. Here the CDR3 reads CASSDGFGEAFF. The CDR3 DNA reads as TGTGCCAGCAGTGACGGTTTCGGTGAAGCTTTCTTT.

The rearrangement links TRBV19 to TRBJ2-1; 9 nucleotides line up with TRBD2. V shed 0 bases, J shed 6 bases, and the junction held 6 bases outside the gene matches. Germline-derived CDR1 and CDR2 are LNHDA and SQIVND (reference sequence). The CDR3 spans 16 residues. CDR3 loop: CASSIDGRGGRNEQFF. CDR3 in DNA: TGTGCCAGTAGTATAGATGGGCGGGGGGGCCGCAATGAGCAGTTCTTC.

The V gene is TRBV2, the J gene TRBJ1-2; TRBD1 matches 7 bases. CDR1 and CDR2 from the germline V gene are SNHLY and FYNNEI. V was pared by 8 bases and J by 5 bases, with 8 bases of the junction left unmatched. The CDR3 is 13 amino acids. In DNA form, the CDR3 reads TGTGCCAGCCAAGGGGACAGAACTTATGGCTACACCTTC. Amino acid sequence: CASQGDRTYGYTF.

As concerns this clone: Other DNA sequences in this sample translate to the same CDR3. The V gene is TRBV12-3 or TRBV12-4, the J gene TRBJ1-5; 7 positions match TRBD1. CDR3 size: 13 residues. The V segment lost 1 base and the J segment 8 bases; nucleotides outside the gene matches: 2. As DNA, the CDR3 is TGTGCCAGCAGTTTAGGAGGGGGCAAGCCCCAGCATTTT. Residues: CASSLGGGKPQHF.

The genes are TRBV19 and TRBJ1-2; 7 bases align to TRBD1. Per germline, CDR1 LNHDA and CDR2 SQIVND (reference sequence). V shed 5 bases and J 4 bases; nucleotides not matched to a gene: 7. This CDR3 spans 14 amino acids. The CDR3 loop is CASSVRQGVYGYTF. DNA for the CDR3: TGTGCCAGTAGTGTTCGACAGGGTGTCTATGGCTACACCTTC.